The rows below give T cell receptor beta chains drawn from one sample of a study of T-cell memory formation after mild COVID-19. TCRdb ran MiXCR on the 5' RACE reads and lists one entry per CDR3 protein. The data show about 200,000 distinct CDR3 sequences, around 8.8% seen once. Sequenced input: PBMCs or a T cell subset sorted from them (not recorded which). The receptors shown here come from a man aged 18 to 30 who had mild COVID-19 (a few samples of this study predate the infection). Cell type and time point are not known. CDR3s include the opening cysteine and the closing phenylalanine or tryptophan. A D gene is named only where the DNA matches it firmly. Clone size is given for some rows only: seen once, a few or many times, or a class if the clone is expanded.

TRBV18	.	16	TRBJ1-3	.	CASSPSQMNSGNTIYF	TGTGCCAGCTCACCTTCTCAGATGAACTCTGGAAACACCATATATTTT
TRBV20-1	few	15	TRBJ2-3	.	CSASSSGKGADTQYF	TGCAGTGCTAGTTCTTCAGGGAAGGGGGCAGATACGCAGTATTTT
TRBV7-8	few	18	TRBJ1-1	TRBD1	CASNQGAGTGGRNTEAFF	TGTGCCAGCAACCAAGGAGCCGGGACAGGGGGCCGAAACACTGAAGCTTTCTTT
TRBV15	.	15	TRBJ2-2	TRBD2	CATSRDTGGPGELFF	TGTGCCACCAGCAGAGATACGGGGGGGCCCGGGGAGCTGTTTTTT
TRBV15	few	15	TRBJ2-5	.	CATSRASGPGETQYF	TGTGCCACCAGCAGAGCCTCCGGACCAGGCGAGACCCAGTACTTC
TRBV27	.	14	TRBJ1-2	.	CASSFGQTDYGYTF	TGTGCCAGCAGTTTCGGACAGACCGACTATGGCTACACCTTC
TRBV4-3	few	19	TRBJ2-7	TRBD1	CASSQARTGSSLGSYEQYF	TGCGCCAGCAGCCAGGCACGGACAGGGAGTTCACTAGGCTCCTACGAGCAGTACTTC
TRBV7-2	.	13	TRBJ2-5	.	CASSEQGPETQYF	TGTGCCAGCAGCGAGCAGGGTCCGGAGACCCAGTACTTC
TRBV29-1	.	14	TRBJ1-4	.	CSVYYPGKGEKLFF	TGCAGCGTCTACTACCCGGGCAAGGGCGAAAAACTGTTTTTT
TRBV3-1	few	15	TRBJ1-3	.	CASSQVPGPGNTIYF	TGTGCCAGCAGCCAAGTACCAGGGCCTGGAAACACCATATATTTT
TRBV10-3	few	14	TRBJ1-1	.	CATNGPGGNTEAFF	TGTGCCACCAACGGTCCTGGGGGAAACACTGAAGCTTTCTTT
TRBV11-2	few	14	TRBJ1-4	.	CASSALRGPLELFF	TGTGCCAGCAGCGCGCTCCGGGGACCCTTAGAACTGTTTTTT
TRBV20-1	many	12	TRBJ1-2	TRBD1	CSAWGQGRGYTF	TGCAGTGCTTGGGGACAGGGCCGTGGCTACACCTTC
TRBV5-4	many	16	TRBJ2-1	.	CASSLGGFRGDNEQFF	TGTGCCAGCAGCTTGGGGGGATTTCGCGGAGACAATGAGCAGTTCTTC
TRBV28	.	13	TRBJ2-2	.	CASIRSVAGELFF	TGTGCCAGCATTCGCTCGGTAGCCGGGGAGCTGTTTTTT
TRBV7-9	many	12	TRBJ1-1	.	CASSLAGTEAFF	TGTGCCAGCAGCTTAGCGGGCACTGAAGCTTTCTTT
TRBV20-1	.	14	TRBJ1-6	.	CSAGSFSYNSPLHF	TGCAGTGCGGGGAGCTTCTCCTATAATTCACCCCTCCACTTT
TRBV7-9	few	16	TRBJ1-1	.	CASSQPGIRGVEEAFF	TGTGCCAGCAGCCAACCAGGGATCAGGGGAGTGGAGGAAGCTTTCTTT
TRBV28	.	14	TRBJ2-5	TRBD2	CASSSGGIQETQYF	TGTGCCAGCAGTTCGGGGGGTATCCAAGAGACCCAGTACTTC
TRBV29-1	.	14	TRBJ1-4	.	CSVEGGGTNEKLFF	TGCAGCGTTGAGGGTGGTGGTACTAATGAAAAACTGTTTTTT
TRBV7-2	.	14	TRBJ1-5	TRBD1	CASSSRQGDQPQHF	TGTGCCAGCAGCTCCAGACAGGGCGATCAGCCCCAGCATTTT
TRBV2	.	11	TRBJ2-3	.	CASGDLNTQYF	TGTGCCAGCGGGGACCTGAATACGCAGTATTTT
TRBV6-1	.	15	TRBJ2-1	TRBD1	CASILRDRGSNEQFF	TGTGCCAGCATCTTGCGGGACAGGGGCTCGAATGAGCAGTTCTTC
TRBV7-2	few	14	TRBJ2-7	TRBD1	CASSFRDRGVKQYF	TGTGCCAGCAGCTTTCGGGACAGGGGAGTCAAGCAGTACTTC
TRBV7-2	once	14	TRBJ1-4	.	CASRPGQGNEKLFF	TGTGCCAGCAGACCGGGGCAGGGGAATGAAAAACTGTTTTTT
TRBV28	few	12	TRBJ1-1	.	CASTQSGTEAFF	TGTGCCAGCACCCAATCGGGGACTGAAGCTTTCTTT
TRBV7-2	.	14	TRBJ1-2	.	CASSPQTGSYGYTF	TGTGCCAGCAGCCCCCAAACAGGGAGCTATGGCTACACCTTC
TRBV5-4	.	16	TRBJ2-5	TRBD2	CASSLKRASGAETQYF	TGTGCCAGCAGCTTAAAGCGGGCTAGCGGGGCCGAGACCCAGTACTTC
TRBV20-1	.	15	TRBJ2-3	.	CSAQEWAGHTDTQYF	TGCAGTGCTCAGGAGTGGGCAGGTCACACAGATACGCAGTATTTT
TRBV5-1	.	14	TRBJ1-4	.	CASKMGATNEKLFF	TGCGCCAGCAAGATGGGGGCAACTAATGAAAAACTGTTTTTT
TRBV5-5	.	14	TRBJ2-5	TRBD1	CASSRTGVAETQYF	TGTGCCAGCAGCAGGACAGGGGTCGCGGAGACCCAGTACTTC
TRBV7-2	few	14	TRBJ2-3	.	CASSPGGWTDTQYF	TGTGCCAGCAGCCCGGGGGGCTGGACAGATACGCAGTATTTT
TRBV5-1	few	16	TRBJ1-1	TRBD1	CASHPDGDRVPHEAFF	TGCGCCAGCCATCCAGATGGAGACAGGGTGCCACATGAAGCTTTCTTT
TRBV5-1	few	13	TRBJ2-1	.	CASSLGRDSMWFF	TGCGCCAGCAGCTTGGGTCGGGACTCCATGTGGTTCTTC
TRBV20-1	.	15	TRBJ2-7	TRBD2	CSARVRAGVQNEQYF	TGCAGTGCTAGGGTTCGCGCGGGAGTGCAGAACGAGCAGTACTTC
TRBV6-2/TRBV6-3	few	13	TRBJ2-1	.	CASGRLIGNEQFF	TGTGCCAGCGGGCGACTAATAGGTAATGAGCAGTTCTTC
TRBV18	many	15	TRBJ2-7	TRBD1	CASSPGPQGAYEQYF	TGTGCCAGCTCACCAGGGCCGCAGGGGGCCTACGAGCAGTACTTC
TRBV5-1	.	17	TRBJ1-1	TRBD1	CASSPVGTGGAYTEAFF	TGCGCCAGCAGCCCGGTGGGGACAGGGGGCGCGTACACTGAAGCTTTCTTT
TRBV12-3/TRBV12-4	.	15	TRBJ2-1	TRBD2	CASSFLAGLPNEQFF	TGTGCCAGCAGCTTCCTAGCGGGGCTACCCAATGAGCAGTTCTTC
TRBV6-5	once	14	TRBJ1-4	.	CASSYGSFIGELFF	TGTGCCAGCAGTTACGGCTCGTTTATCGGGGAACTGTTTTTT
TRBV12-3/TRBV12-4	.	14	TRBJ1-1	.	CASSPTGVNTEAFF	TGTGCCAGCAGCCCTACGGGGGTTAACACTGAAGCTTTCTTT
TRBV20-1	.	14	TRBJ1-1	TRBD1	CSAKLTGRTSEAFF	TGCAGTGCAAAATTGACAGGGAGGACAAGTGAAGCTTTCTTT
TRBV18	.	13	TRBJ2-7	.	CASATRTAFEQYF	TGTGCCAGCGCCACTCGGACCGCTTTCGAGCAGTACTTC
TRBV20-1	few	8	TRBJ1-2	.	CSAGGYTF	TGCAGTGCTGGCGGCTACACCTTC
TRBV19	.	11	TRBJ1-2	.	CASRTDYGYTF	TGTGCCAGTCGGACGGACTATGGCTACACCTTC
TRBV7-2	.	12	TRBJ2-1	.	CASSSDTYEQFF	TGTGCCAGCAGTTCTGACACATATGAGCAGTTCTTC
TRBV2	.	13	TRBJ1-6	.	CASRQGGRSPLHF	TGTGCCAGCAGGCAGGGAGGACGATCACCCCTCCACTTT
TRBV4-3	.	15	TRBJ1-1	.	CASSQVGRPQTEAFF	TGCGCCAGCAGCCAAGTTGGCAGGCCCCAAACTGAAGCTTTCTTT
TRBV28	.	13	TRBJ1-1	.	CATSPNSATEAFF	TGTGCCACCAGCCCAAACTCAGCCACTGAAGCTTTCTTT
TRBV20-1	few	14	TRBJ1-2	TRBD1	CSAGANQGGGGYTF	TGCAGTGCTGGAGCGAATCAGGGGGGAGGAGGCTACACCTTC
TRBV6-5	few	16	TRBJ2-3	TRBD2	CASSYSSSGEWDTQYF	TGTGCCAGCAGTTACTCGAGTAGCGGGGAATGGGATACGCAGTATTTT
TRBV5-1	.	12	TRBJ2-1	.	CASSLGHNEQFF	TGCGCCAGCAGCTTGGGGCACAATGAGCAGTTCTTC
TRBV28	few	14	TRBJ2-5	.	CASSSPAYQETQYF	TGTGCCAGCAGTTCCCCAGCCTACCAAGAGACCCAGTACTTC